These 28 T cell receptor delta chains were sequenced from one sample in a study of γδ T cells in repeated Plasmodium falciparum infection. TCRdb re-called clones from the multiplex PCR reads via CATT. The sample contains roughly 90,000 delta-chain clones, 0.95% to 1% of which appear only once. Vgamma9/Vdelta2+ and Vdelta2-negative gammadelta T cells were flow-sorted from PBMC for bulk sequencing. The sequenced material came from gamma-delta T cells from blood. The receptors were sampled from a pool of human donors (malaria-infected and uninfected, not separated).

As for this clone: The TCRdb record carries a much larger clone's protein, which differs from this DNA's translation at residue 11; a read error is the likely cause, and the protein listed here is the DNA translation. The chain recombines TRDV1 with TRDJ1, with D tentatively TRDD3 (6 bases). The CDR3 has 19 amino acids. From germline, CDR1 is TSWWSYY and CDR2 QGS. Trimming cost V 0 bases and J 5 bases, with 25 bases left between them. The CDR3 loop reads CALGELVRILVDTGDKLIF. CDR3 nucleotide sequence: TGTGCTCTTGGGGAACTGGTCCGAATACTGGTGGATACCGGGGATAAACTCATCTTT.

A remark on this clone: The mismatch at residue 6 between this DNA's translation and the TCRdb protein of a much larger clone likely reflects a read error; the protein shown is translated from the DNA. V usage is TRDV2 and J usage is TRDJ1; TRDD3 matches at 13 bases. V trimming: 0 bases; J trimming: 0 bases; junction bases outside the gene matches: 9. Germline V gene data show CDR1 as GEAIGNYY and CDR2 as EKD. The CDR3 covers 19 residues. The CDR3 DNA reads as TGTGCCTGTGACACCGCGGTACTGGGGGATACGAAATACACCGATAAACTCATCTTT. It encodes CACDTAVLGDTKYTDKLIF.

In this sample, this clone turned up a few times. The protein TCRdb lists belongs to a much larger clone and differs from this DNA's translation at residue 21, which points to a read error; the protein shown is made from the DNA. DNA for the CDR3: TGTGCTCTTGGGGAACGCCCACTTCTTCCTACAGCTGGGGGATACGGGCCCGATAAACTCACCTTT. Protein: CALGERPLLPTAGGYGPDKLTF. With the J gene uncalled, the V gene is TRDV1; TRDD3, the D gene given by the table, was not confirmed from the DNA. The CDR3 totals 22 residues. From germline, CDR1 is TSWWSYY and CDR2 QGS.

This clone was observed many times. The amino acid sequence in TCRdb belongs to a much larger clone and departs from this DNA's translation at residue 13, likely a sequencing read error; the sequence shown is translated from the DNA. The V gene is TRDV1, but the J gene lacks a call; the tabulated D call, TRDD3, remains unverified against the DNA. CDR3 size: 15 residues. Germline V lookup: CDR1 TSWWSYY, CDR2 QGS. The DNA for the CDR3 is TGTGCTCTCGGGCCGCTGGGGTTGTACACCGATAAACACATCTTT. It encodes CALGPLGLYTDKHIF.

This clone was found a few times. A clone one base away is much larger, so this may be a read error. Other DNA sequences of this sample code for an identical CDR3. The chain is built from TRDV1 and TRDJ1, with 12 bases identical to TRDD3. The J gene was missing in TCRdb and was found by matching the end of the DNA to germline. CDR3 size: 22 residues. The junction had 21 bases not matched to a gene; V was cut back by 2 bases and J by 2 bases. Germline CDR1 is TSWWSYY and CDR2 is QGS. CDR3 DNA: TGTGCTCTTGGGGAATCCGGAAGGAAGGTTTATGGACTGGGGGATACAACCGATAAACTCATCTTT. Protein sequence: CALGESGRKVYGLGDTTDKLIF.

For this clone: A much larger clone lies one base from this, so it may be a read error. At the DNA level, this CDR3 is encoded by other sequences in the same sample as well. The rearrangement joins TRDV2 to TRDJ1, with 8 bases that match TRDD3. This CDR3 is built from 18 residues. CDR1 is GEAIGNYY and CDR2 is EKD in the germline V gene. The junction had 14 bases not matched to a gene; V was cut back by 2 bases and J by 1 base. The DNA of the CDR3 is TGTGCCTGTGACAATCTCCTCCTAACTGGGGGGTCCACCGATAAACTCATCTTT. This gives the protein CACDNLLLTGGSTDKLIF.

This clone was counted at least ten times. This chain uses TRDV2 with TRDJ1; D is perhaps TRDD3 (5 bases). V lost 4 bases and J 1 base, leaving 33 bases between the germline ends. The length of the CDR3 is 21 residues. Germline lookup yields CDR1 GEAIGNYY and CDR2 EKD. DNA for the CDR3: TGTGCCTGTGAAACACTGAAGCATCAACTACCCCCGCAAGATACCACCGATAAACTCATCTTT. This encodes CACETLKHQLPPQDTTDKLIF.

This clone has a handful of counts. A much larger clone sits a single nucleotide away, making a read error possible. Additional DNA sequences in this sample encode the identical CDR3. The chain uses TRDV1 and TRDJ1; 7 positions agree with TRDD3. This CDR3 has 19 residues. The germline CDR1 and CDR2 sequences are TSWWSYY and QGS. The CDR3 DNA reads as TGCGCTCTTGGGGAAACCCAACTACACTGGGGACTAATCACCGATAAACTCATCTTT. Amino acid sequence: CALGETQLHWGLITDKLIF.

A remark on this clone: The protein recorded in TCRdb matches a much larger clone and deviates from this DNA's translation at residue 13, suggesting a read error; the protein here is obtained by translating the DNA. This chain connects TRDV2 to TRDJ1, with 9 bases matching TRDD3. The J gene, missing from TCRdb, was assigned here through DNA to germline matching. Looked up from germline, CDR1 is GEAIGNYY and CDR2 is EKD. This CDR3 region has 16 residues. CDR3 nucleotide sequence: TGTGCCTGTGACCCTGGGGGATGGCTGTACACCGATAGACTCATCTTT. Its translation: CACDPGGWLYTDRLIF.

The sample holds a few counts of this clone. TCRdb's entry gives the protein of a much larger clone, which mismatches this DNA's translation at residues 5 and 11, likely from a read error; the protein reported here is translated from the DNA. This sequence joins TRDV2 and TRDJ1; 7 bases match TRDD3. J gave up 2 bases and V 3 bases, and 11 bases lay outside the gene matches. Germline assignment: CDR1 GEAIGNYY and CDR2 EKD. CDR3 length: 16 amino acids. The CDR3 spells CACDALGDKVTDKLIF. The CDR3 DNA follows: TGTGCCTGTGACGCCCTCGGGGATAAGGTGACCGATAAACTCATCTTT.

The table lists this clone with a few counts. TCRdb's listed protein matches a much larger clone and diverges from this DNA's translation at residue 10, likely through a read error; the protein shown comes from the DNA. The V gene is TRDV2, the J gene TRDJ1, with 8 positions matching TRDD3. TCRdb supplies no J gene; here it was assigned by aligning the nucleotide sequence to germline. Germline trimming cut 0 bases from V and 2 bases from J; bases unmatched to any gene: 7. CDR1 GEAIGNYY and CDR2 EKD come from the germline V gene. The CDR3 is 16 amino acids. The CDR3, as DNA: TGTGCCTGTGACACCAGCTGGGGGAGGTCGACCGATAAACTCATCTTT. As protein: CACDTSWGRSTDKLIF.

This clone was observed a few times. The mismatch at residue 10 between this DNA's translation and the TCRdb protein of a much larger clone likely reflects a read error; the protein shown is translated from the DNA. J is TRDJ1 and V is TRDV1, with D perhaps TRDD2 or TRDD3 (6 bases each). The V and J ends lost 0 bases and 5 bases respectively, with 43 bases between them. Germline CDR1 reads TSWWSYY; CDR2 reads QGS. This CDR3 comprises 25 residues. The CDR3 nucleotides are TGTGCTCTTGGGGAACTCGGGCCCGCTTTCTACAGCTGGGGATTCCCCTTGTTCCTAGCGGATAAACTCATCTTT. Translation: CALGELGPAFYSWGFPLFLADKLIF.

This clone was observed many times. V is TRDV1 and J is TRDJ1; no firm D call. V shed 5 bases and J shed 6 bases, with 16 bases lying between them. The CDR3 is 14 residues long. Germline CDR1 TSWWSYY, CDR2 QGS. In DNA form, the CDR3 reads TGTGCTCTTGGGTTTCTCCACGTTCGGTATAAACTCATCTTT. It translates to CALGFLHVRYKLIF.

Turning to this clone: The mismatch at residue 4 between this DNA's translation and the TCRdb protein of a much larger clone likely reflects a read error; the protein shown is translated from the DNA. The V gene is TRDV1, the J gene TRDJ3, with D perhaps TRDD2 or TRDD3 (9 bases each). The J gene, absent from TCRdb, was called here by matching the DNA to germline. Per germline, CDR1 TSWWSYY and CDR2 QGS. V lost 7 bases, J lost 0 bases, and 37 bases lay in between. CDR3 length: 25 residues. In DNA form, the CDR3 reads TGTGCTCTTGAGGACGGCCTTCCTACGCTTTACTGGGGGACCCGTAGCTCCTGGGACACCCGACAGATGTTTTTC. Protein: CALEDGLPTLYWGTRSSWDTRQMFF.

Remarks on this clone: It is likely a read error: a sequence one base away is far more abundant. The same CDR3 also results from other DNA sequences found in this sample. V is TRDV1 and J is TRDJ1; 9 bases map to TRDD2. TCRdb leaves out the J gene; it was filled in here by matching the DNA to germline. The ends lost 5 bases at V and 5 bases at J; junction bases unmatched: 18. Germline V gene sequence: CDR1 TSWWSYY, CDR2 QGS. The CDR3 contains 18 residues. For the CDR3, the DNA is TGTGCTCTTGGGAAGGGCCCTTCCTACCTAAGGAAAGAGGATAAACTCATCTTT. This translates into CALGKGPSYLRKEDKLIF.

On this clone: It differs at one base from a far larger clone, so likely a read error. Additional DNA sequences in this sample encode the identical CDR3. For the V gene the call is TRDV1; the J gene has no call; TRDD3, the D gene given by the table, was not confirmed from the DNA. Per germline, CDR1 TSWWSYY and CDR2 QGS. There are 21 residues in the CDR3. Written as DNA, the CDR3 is TGTGCTCTTGGGGGGACACACCTTCCCACGATAAACCCCTGGTCCCACGATAAGCTCATCTTT. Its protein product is CALGGTHLPTINPWSHDKLIF.

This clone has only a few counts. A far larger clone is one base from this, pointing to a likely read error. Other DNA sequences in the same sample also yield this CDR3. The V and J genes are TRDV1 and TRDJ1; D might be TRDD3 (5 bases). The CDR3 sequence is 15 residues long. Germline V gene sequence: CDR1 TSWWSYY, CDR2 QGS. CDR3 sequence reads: CAKGRGTGSTDKLIF. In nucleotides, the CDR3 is TGTGCCAAAGGGCGGGGAACCGGCTCCACCGATAAACTCATCTTC.

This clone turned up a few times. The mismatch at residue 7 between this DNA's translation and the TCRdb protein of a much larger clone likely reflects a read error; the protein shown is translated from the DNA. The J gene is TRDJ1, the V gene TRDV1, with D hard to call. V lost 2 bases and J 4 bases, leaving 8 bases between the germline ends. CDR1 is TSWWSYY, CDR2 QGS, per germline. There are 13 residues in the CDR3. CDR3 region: CALGEERDDKLIF. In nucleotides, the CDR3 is TGTGCTCTTGGGGAAGAGCGGGACGATAAACTCATCTTT.

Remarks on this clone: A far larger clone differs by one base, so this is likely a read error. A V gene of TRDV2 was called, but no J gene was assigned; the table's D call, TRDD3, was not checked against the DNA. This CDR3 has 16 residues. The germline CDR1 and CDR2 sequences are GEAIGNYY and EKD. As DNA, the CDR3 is TGTGCCTGTGACCAGCTGGGTTCCTCGGGGACCGATAAGCTCATCTTT. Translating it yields CACDQLGSSGTDKLIF.

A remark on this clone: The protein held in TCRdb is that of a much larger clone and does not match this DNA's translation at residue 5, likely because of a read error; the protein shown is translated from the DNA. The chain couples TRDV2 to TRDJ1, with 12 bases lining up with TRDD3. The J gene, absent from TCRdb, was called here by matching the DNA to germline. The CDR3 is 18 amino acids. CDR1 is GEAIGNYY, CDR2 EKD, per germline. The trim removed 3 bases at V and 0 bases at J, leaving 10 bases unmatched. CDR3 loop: CACDCCVLGDTYTDKLIF. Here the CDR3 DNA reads TGTGCCTGTGACTGCTGCGTACTGGGGGATACTTACACCGATAAACTCATCTTT.

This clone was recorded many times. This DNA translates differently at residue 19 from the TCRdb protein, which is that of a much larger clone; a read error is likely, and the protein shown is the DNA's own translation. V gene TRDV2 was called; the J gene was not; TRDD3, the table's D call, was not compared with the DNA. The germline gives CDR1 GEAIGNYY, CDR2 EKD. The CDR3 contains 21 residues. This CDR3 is CACDTPEGSGKPSWDTRQTFF. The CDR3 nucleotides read TGTGCCTGTGACACTCCGGAGGGGAGTGGCAAACCCTCCTGGGACACCCGACAGACGTTTTTC.

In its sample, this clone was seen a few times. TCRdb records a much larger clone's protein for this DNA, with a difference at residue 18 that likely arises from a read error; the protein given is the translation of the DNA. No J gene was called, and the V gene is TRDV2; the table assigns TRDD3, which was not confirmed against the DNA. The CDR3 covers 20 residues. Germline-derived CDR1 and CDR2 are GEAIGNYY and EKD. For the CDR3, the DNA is TGTGCCTGTGACACCGAAAAGCCCTTACTGGGGGATATGTATCCCGATAAACCCATCTTT. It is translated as CACDTEKPLLGDMYPDKPIF.

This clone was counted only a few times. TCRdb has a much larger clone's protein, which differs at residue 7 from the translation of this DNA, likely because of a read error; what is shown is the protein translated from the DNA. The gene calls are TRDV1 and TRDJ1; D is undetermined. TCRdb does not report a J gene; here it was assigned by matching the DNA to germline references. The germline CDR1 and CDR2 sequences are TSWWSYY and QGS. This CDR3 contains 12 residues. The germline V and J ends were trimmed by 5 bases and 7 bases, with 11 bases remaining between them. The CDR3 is CALGMFLFKLIF. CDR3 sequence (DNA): TGTGCTCTTGGGATGTTTCTTTTTAAACTCATCTTT.

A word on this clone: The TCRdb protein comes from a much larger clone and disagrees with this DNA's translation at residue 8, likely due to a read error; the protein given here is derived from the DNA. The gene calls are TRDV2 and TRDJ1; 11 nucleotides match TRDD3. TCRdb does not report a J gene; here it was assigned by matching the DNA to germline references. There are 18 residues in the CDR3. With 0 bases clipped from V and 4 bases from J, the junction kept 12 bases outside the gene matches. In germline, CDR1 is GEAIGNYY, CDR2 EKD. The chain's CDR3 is CACDTVSIGGYAGDKLIF. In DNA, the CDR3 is TGTGCCTGTGACACCGTTTCCATTGGGGGATACGCCGGCGATAAACTCATCTTT.

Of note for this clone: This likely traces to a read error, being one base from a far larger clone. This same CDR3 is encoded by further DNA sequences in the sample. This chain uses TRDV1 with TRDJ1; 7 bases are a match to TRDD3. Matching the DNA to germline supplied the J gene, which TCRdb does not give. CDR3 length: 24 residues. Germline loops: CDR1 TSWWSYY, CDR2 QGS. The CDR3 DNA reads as TGTGCTCTCGGGGAAGGGGAAGGAACGGTCATTCCAGTACTGGGGATTGCCTGCACCGATAAACTCATCTTT. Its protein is CALGEGEGTVIPVLGIACTDKLIF.

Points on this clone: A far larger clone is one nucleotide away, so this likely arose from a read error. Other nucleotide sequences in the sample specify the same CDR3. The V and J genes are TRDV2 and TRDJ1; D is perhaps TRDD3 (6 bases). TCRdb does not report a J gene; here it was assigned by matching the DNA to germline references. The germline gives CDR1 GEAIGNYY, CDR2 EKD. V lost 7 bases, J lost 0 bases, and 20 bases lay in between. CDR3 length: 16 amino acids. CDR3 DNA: TGTGCCTGCGACGCTTTGGGGGGCACGTACACCGATAAACTCATCTTT. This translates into CACDALGGTYTDKLIF.

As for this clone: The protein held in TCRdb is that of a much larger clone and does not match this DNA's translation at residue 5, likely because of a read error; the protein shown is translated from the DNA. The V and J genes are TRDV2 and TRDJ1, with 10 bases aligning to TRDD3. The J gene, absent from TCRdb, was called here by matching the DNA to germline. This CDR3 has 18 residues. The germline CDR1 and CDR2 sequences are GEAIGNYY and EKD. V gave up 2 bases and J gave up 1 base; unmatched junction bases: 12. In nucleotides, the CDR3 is TGTGCCTGTGACAGCGTACTGGGGGATTCTCGTCCCACCGATAAACTCATCTTT. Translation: CACDSVLGDSRPTDKLIF.

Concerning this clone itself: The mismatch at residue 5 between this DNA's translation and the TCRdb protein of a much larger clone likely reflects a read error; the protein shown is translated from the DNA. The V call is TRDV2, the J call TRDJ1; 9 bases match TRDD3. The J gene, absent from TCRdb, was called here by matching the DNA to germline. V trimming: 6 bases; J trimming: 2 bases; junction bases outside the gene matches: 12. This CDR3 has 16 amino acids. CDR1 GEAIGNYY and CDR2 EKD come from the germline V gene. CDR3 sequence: CACRGTGGPRTDKLIF. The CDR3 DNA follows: TGTGCCTGTCGAGGTACTGGGGGACCAAGAACCGATAAACTCATCTTT.